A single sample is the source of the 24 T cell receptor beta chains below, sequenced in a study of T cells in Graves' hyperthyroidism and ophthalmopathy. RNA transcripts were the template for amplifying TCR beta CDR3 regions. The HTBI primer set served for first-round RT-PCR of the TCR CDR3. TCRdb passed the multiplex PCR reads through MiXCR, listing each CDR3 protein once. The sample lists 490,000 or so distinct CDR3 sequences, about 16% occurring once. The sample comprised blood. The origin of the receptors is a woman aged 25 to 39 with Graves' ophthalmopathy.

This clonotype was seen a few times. The CDR3 spells CASSQDAGRSGYTF. The CDR3 DNA reads as TGCGCCAGCAGCCAAGACGCAGGGCGAAGTGGCTACACCTTC. V and J are TRBV4-3 and TRBJ1-2; D is perhaps TRBD1 (5 bases). The V gene lost 0 bases and the J gene lost 7 bases, with 12 bases spanning the gap. This CDR3 region has 14 residues. Germline assignment: CDR1 LGHNA and CDR2 YSLEER.

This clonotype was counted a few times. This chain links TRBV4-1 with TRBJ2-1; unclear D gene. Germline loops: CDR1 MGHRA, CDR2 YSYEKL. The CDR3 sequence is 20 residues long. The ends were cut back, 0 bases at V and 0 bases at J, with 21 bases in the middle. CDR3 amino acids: CASSQDNKVIRAPSYNEQFF. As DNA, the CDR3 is TGCGCCAGCAGCCAAGATAATAAGGTCATCCGGGCACCCTCCTACAATGAGCAGTTCTTC.

CDR3 sequence: CASSPGGWGDTEAFF. CDR3 coding DNA: TGTGCCAGCAGTCCCGGCGGGTGGGGGGACACTGAAGCTTTCTTT. The rearrangement links TRBV28 to TRBJ1-1, with D tentatively TRBD1 (5 bases). Germline V gene data show CDR1 as MDHEN and CDR2 as SYDVKM. Deletions cut 5 bases from V and 3 bases from J, with 16 bases between. The CDR3 consists of 15 residues.

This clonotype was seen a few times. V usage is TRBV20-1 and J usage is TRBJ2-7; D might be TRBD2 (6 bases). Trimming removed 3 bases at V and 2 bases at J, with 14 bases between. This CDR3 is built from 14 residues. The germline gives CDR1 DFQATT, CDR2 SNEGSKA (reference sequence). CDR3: CSASGGAQTYEQYF. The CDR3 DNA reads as TGCAGTGCTAGCGGAGGGGCCCAAACCTACGAGCAGTACTTC.

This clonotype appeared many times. Here the CDR3 reads CASSYMTILVNSNQPQHF. CDR3 DNA sequence: TGTGCCAGCAGTTACATGACAATCCTCGTAAATAGCAATCAGCCCCAGCATTTT. The chain recombines TRBV28 with TRBJ1-5; D is undetermined. The V gene lost 4 bases and the J gene lost 0 bases, with 19 bases spanning the gap. The CDR3 consists of 18 residues. Germline-derived CDR1 and CDR2 are MDHEN and SYDVKM.

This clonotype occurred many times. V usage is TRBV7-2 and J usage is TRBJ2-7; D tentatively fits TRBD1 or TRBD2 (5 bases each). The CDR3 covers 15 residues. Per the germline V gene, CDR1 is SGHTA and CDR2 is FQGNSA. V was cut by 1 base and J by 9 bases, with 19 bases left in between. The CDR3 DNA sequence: TGTGCCAGCAGCTTAGACTCCGGGACCGTCCGGGGGCAGTACTTC. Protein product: CASSLDSGTVRGQYF.

CDR3 sequence: CASSQIMGQVYEQYF. DNA of the CDR3: TGTGCCAGCAGCCAAATTATGGGACAGGTCTACGAGCAGTACTTC. The V and J genes are TRBV14 and TRBJ2-7; TRBD1 agrees at 8 bases. This CDR3 has 15 residues. Per germline, CDR1 SGHDN and CDR2 FVKESK. V lost 2 bases, J lost 3 bases, and 6 bases stayed unmatched.

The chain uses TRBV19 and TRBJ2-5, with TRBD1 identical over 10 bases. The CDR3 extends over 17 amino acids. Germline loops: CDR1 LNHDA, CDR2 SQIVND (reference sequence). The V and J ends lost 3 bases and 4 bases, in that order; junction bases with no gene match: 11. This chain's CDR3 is CASSMVKGQGIRETQYF. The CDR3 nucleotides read TGTGCCAGTAGTATGGTGAAGGGACAGGGGATTCGAGAGACCCAGTACTTC.

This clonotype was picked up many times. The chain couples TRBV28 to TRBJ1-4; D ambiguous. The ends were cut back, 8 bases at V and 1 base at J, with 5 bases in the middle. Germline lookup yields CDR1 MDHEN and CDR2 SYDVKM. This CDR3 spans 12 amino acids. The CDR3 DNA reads TGTGCCAGCGAGGGAACTAATGAAAAACTGTTTTTT. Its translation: CASEGTNEKLFF.

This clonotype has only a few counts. CDR3 residues: CASSELGTYEQYF. CDR3 in DNA: TGTGCCAGCAGTGAACTAGGGACCTACGAGCAGTACTTC. J is TRBJ2-7 and V is TRBV6-1; D call uncertain. CDR3 size: 13 residues. Trimming stripped 2 bases from V and 2 bases from J, with 7 bases between. Germline-derived CDR1 and CDR2 are MNHNS and SASEGT.

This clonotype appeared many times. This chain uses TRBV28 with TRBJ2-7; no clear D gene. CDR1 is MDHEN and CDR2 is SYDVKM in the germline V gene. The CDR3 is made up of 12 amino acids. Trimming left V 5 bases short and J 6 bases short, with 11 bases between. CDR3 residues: CASSLILSEQYF. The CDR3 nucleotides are TGTGCCAGCAGTCTGATTTTAAGCGAGCAGTACTTC.

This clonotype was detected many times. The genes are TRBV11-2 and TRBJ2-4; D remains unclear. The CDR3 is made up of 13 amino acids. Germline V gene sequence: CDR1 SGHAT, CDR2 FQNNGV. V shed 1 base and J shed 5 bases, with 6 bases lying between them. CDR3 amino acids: CASSLARQNIQYF. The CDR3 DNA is TGTGCCAGCAGCTTAGCCAGACAAAACATTCAGTACTTC.

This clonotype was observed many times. CDR3 residues: CSARDPYAGTEAFF. CDR3 nucleotide sequence: TGCAGTGCTAGAGACCCCTATGCGGGCACTGAAGCTTTCTTT. The chain joins TRBV20-1 to TRBJ1-1; D is unclear. V dropped 0 bases and J dropped 4 bases, with 12 bases sitting between them. Germline CDR1 is DFQATT and CDR2 is SNEGSKA (reference sequence). The CDR3 is 14 amino acids.

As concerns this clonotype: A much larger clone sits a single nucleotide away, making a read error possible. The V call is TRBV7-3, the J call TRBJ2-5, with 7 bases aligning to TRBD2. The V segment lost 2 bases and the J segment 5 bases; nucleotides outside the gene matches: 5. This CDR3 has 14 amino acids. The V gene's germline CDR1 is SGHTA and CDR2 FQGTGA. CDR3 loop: CASSLGGSLETQYF. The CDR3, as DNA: TGTGCCAGCAGCTTAGGCGGGAGTTTGGAGACCCAGTACTTC.

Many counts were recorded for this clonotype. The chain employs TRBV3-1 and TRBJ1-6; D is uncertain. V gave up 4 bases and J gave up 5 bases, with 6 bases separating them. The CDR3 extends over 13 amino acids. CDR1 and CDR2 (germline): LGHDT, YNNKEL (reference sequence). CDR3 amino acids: CASSLSHNSPLHF. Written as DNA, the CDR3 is TGTGCCAGCAGCCTCAGTCATAATTCACCCCTCCACTTT.

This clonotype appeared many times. For the CDR3, the DNA is TGTGCCAGCAGCTTAGGAGGGCCGTATGAAGCTTTCTTT. It translates to CASSLGGPYEAFF. The J gene is TRBJ1-1, the V gene TRBV7-6; D not certain. CDR3 size: 13 residues. The germline V gene encodes CDR1 SGHVS and CDR2 FNYEAQ. The V and J ends lost 1 base and 7 bases respectively, with 10 bases between them. Using reference TRBV7-6 and TRBJ1-1 for the parts outside the CDR3, the full variable domain is GAGVSQSPRYKVTKRGQDVALRCDPISGHVSLYWYRQALGQGPEFLTYFNYEAQQDKSGLPNDRFSAERPEGSISTLTIQRTEQRDSAMYRCASSLGGPYEAFFGQGTRLTVV.

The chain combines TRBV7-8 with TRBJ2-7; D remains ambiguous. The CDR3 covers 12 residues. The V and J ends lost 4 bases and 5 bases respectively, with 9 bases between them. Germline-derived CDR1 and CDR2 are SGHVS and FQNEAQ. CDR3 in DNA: TGTGCCAGCAGCTACGCAGCTGACGAGCAGTACTTC. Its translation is CASSYAADEQYF.

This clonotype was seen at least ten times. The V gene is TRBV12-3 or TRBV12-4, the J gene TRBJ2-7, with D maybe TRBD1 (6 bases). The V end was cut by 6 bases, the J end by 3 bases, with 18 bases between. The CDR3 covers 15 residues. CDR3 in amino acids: CASRQTRGIIYEQYF. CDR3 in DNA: TGTGCCAGCAGACAGACCAGGGGAATTATCTACGAGCAGTACTTC.

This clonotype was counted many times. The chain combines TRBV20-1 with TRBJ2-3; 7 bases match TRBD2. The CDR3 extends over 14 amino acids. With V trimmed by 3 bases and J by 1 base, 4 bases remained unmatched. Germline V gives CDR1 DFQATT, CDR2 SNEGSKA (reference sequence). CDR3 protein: CSARAGARTDTQYF. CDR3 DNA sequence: TGCAGTGCTAGGGCGGGAGCACGCACAGATACGCAGTATTTT.

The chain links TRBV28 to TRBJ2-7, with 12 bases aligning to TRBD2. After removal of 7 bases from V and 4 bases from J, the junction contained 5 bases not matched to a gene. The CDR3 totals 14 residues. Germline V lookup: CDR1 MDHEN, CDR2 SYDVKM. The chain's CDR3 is CASKLAGGVYEQYF. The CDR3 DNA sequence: TGTGCCAGCAAACTAGCGGGAGGAGTTTACGAGCAGTACTTC.

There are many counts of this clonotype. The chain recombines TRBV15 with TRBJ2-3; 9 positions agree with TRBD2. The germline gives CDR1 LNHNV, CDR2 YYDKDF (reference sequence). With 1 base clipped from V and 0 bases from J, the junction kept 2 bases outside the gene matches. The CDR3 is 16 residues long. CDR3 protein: CATSRGTSASTDTQYF. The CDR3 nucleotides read TGTGCCACCAGCAGAGGGACTAGCGCAAGCACAGATACGCAGTATTTT.

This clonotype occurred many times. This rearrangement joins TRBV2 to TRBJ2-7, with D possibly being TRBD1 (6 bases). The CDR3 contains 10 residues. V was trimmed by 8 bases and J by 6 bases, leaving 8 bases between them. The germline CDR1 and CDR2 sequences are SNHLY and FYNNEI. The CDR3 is CASRQAEQYF. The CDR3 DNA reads TGTGCCAGCCGACAGGCCGAGCAGTACTTC.

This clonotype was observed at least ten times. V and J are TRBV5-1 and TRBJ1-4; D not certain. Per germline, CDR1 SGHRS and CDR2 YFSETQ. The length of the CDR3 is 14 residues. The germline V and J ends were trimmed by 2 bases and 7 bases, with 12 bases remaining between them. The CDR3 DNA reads TGCGCCAGCAGCTTCGGGGAAATCGGTGAAAAACTGTTTTTT. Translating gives CASSFGEIGEKLFF.

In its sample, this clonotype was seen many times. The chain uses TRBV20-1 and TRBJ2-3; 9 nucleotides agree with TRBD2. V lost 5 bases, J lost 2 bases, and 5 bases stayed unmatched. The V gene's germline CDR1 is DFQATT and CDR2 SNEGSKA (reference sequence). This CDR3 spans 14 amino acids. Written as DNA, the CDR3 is TGCAGTGCTTGGACTAGCGAGACCACAGATACGCAGTATTTT. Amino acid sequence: CSAWTSETTDTQYF.